The clone carrying this TCR beta chain has ten or more counts. Antigen specificity is unknown. The TCRbeta library incorporated unique molecular identifiers. MiXCR, run by TCRdb on the PCR reads, gives a single entry per CDR3 protein. The sample lists around 440,000 distinct CDR3 sequences, 8% to 11% seen once, with about 2% in the top ten. This sample is drawn from a study of T-cell reconstitution after alpha-beta-depleted transplantation in children. Whole-study results and caveats: Alpha-beta T cells about two months after transplant reportedly derived from several hundred expanded graft clones.

Source: PBMCs, taken before TCRalphabeta/CD19-depleted stem cell transplant. This TCR was recovered from a child between 2 and 9 years old with inherited bone marrow failure, due to receive a stem cell transplant.

The CDR3 reads CSARQGPGGNIQYF. CDR3 nucleotide sequence: TGCAGTGCTAGGCAAGGGCCAGGGGGGAACATTCAGTACTTC. The chain has TRBV20-1 and TRBJ2-4, with D tentatively TRBD1 (7 bases). V dropped 3 bases and J dropped 7 bases, with 16 bases sitting between them. The CDR3 has 14 amino acids. The germline gives CDR1 DFQATT, CDR2 SNEGSKA (reference sequence).